The entry below gives a single TCR beta chain sequence along with its context. Its antigen is undetermined. This sample stems from a study of cytomegalovirus exposure and HLA in healthy donors. General observations from the study: Earlier analysis yielded a pattern in which most TCR beta V segments were productive about 90% or about 30% of the time. According to the study, around 180 TCR beta chains were cytomegalovirus-associated.

This CDR3 contains 12 residues. Germline lookup yields CDR1 SGHNT and CDR2 YENEEA. V lost 4 bases to trimming and J lost 9 bases, with 9 bases between them. The PCR contained 60 Vbeta and 13 Jbeta primers. Measured with immunoSEQ multiplex PCR; TCRdb has only the in-frame clones, and not every one. Seen here are 150,000 to 200,000 clones, 65% to 80% observed once, and the top ten hold about 4.4%. Participants comprised healthy donors of bone marrow. The sequence was obtained from a woman in her thirties in good health and CMV-seropositive. The genes are TRBV11-3 and TRBJ2-2, with a weak D call TRBD2 (6 bases). The sequenced sample was PBMCs. This CDR3 reads CASSSSDRELFF. The CDR3 coding sequence is TGTGCCAGCAGCTCTAGCGACAGGGAGCTGTTTTTT.